This TCR beta chain was captured in a study of T cells in tuberculosis. Looking at the study overall: Within 7 days of starting treatment, or before, PBMC were stored.

In germline, CDR1 is SGHRS, CDR2 YFSETQ. CDR3 length: 16 amino acids. Regarding the study as a whole: Using the GMM-specific repertoire gave about 86% accuracy versus approximately 66% with motifs.

Assay used: immunoSEQ multiplex PCR; TCRdb lists only in-frame clones, some missing. This table holds approximately 22,000 clones, approximately 85% found once. With respect to this clone: As yet, its antigen is unknown.

Time point reported: new active TB diagnosis, blood taken before or within 7 days of starting treatment. Each patient had positive sputum smear microscopy and/or positive culture. The material was PBMCs, obtained at tuberculosis diagnosis. The chain links TRBV5-1 to TRBJ2-5; no clear D gene. The better agreement between TRBJ2-7 and the DNA end casts doubt on the J call. The TCR comes from an adult with tuberculosis. The CDR3 region is CASSLAITTSSLEQYF. The CDR3 nucleotides read TGCGCCAGCAGCTTGGCCATTACTACTTCCTCACTCGAGCAGTACTTC.